This T cell receptor (beta chain) was sequenced in a study of T cell responses to AZD1222 COVID-19 vaccine (dated by TCRdb to 2020 to 2023). Background for the entire study: Because spike-specific TCR depth and breadth did not differ between the two schedules, AZD1222 recipients who got a second dose at roughly 4 weeks were pooled with those who got a second dose at roughly 12 weeks. TCR sequencing covered over 230 trial participants: about 210 given two doses of AZD1222 and about 26 given two doses of MenACWY control vaccine. Trial participants were enrolled by age into 18-55, 56-69 and 70-plus year subgroups, with roughly 150, 30 and 60 TCR-sequenced participants respectively.

The sample's time point label, in plain terms: baseline before first vaccination. Vaccinee samples came from UK trials COV001 and COV002, including a single-blind randomized controlled phase 2/3 trial of AZD1222 (ChAdOx1 nCoV-19) in healthy adults. Trial participant PBMC samples were collected at day 0 and day 28 after the second dose for TCRbeta chain sequencing. What the research found in general, with its limitations: In the small 56-69-year group, the increase in depth fell short of significance, most likely because of low power. Conclusions about previously exposed vaccinees are limited, since just a handful of AZD1222 recipients were seropositive for SARS-CoV-2 at baseline. Spike-specific TCR breadth and depth rose significantly after two AZD1222 doses compared with day 0 and with MenACWY recipients. CD4 TCRs associated with the vaccine covered the entire spike protein, and the dominant responses were in regions 160-218 and 743-854. Because no day 14 peak-response samples were available, the repertoires could be characterized only after the peak T cell response. Most participants were white British and females outnumbered males, and the authors suggested that clonal diversity may have been underestimated. Nearly half of unique spike-specific TCRs reportedly recognized epitopes outside regions mutated in the B.1.351 and B.1.1.7 variants.

Counted from cysteine to phenylalanine, this CDR3 has 14 amino acids. The retained sequence is limited to the CDR3, 42 bases, with the frame set at the first base. The germline V gene supplies CDR1 SGHRS and CDR2 YFSETQ. V drops 5 bases and J drops 1 base, leaving 11 bases in between. On this clone itself: Its antigen is not yet known. Per-nucleotide qualities are absent, and no much larger clonotype sits a single base away.

The CDR3 regions of human TCRbeta chains were analyzed by immunosequencing. Per the source publication's procedure: TCRs in the repertoires were compared against a reference library of SARS-CoV-2-specific TCRs that had been generated with the MIRA antigen-specificity platform. Breadth meant the fraction of unique TCRs that were SARS-CoV-2-associated, whereas depth meant the fraction of total T cells that were SARS-CoV-2-associated. Using the MIRA data, each spike-specific TCR was mapped to the spike region that the TCR reacts to and placed in a CD4 or CD8 class. Log10-transformed breadth and depth values were compared by one-way ANOVA with Sidak's multiple comparisons tests. Imported from immuneACCESS, the table was reduced by TCRdb to in-frame sequences with V and J called. These copies leave out some clones; in studies compared against another copy, an unresolved V gene accounts for under half, and the cause of the remainder is not known. D and trimming were read from the DNA, whereas the V and J calls and clone size are those reported in that table. The sample profile shows about 140,000 clones; 90% of them were found once. The leading ten clones occupy around 3.5% of the sample.

The V gene is TRBV5-1 and the J gene is TRBJ2-3, with no confidently assigned D gene. The receptor was isolated from an adult in good health. Material: peripheral blood, obtained on day 0 of AZD1222 vaccination. This receptor has the CDR3 CASSRVIGTDTQYF. The DNA sequence is given as TGCGCCAGCAGTCGGGTTATAGGCACAGATACGCAGTATTTT.